This entry features one T cell receptor (beta chain) sequence. The data stem from a study of shared T cell receptors in the human thymus. Germline V gives CDR1 MNHEY, CDR2 SMNVEV (reference sequence). CDR3 size: 19 residues. With V trimmed by 3 bases and J by 2 bases, 15 bases remained unmatched. The repertoire was sequenced with immunoSEQ multiplex PCR; TCRdb's copy has only in-frame clones and lacks some. The sample lists roughly 700,000 clones; around 87% were seen once. The sample was also reused in another study, on human thymus T cells. As that report states: The thymus tissue came from resections taken during corrective heart surgery. The authors found apparently biased V and J gene usage in thymic and blood repertoires.

The chain links TRBV27 to TRBJ2-3; 9 nucleotides match TRBD2. Sample: thymocytes. The receptor comes from a boy under three years old with a congenital heart defect. The CDR3 spells CASSFSPVTAGGDTDTQYF. The CDR3 DNA sequence: TGTGCCAGCAGTTTTTCACCCGTTACGGCGGGAGGGGACACAGATACGCAGTATTTT.